A selection of T cell receptor beta chains follows, all from one sample in a study of T cells expressing NK-cell markers. TCRdb reprocessed the 5' RACE reads, keeping one entry per CDR3 protein, no DNA. The ten most abundant clones cover around 35% of a sample with 150,000 or so distinct CDR3 sequences. Material: blood T cells: a sorted CD56 or NKG2C T cell subset, CD4+ or CD8+ T cells, or bulk PBMC T cells (not recorded which). All receptors come from a woman aged 45 to 65 in good health. Both conserved end residues are part of each CDR3. Fields, in order: J gene, V gene, CDR3 protein.

TRBJ2-1 TRBV2 CARRGREGYNEQFF
TRBJ2-3 TRBV2 CASFKGDTQYF
TRBJ1-2 TRBV27 CASRTDSLGGYTF
TRBJ1-2 TRBV20-1 CSARDLGAISNYGYTF
TRBJ2-1 TRBV10-3 CAISSPIAGVGLDEQFF
TRBJ1-2 TRBV29-1 CSVASRAEPGGYTF
TRBJ2-3 TRBV24-1 CATSDSGDRDPDTQYF
TRBJ2-7 TRBV11-2 CASSPLLAGAYEQYF
TRBJ1-1 TRBV7-2 CASSPSRPGNTEAFF
TRBJ2-3 TRBV7-9 CASSLGQADPSTDTQYF
TRBJ2-3 TRBV9 CASSPISIDTQYF
TRBJ2-3 TRBV28 CASRAPGRADTQYF
TRBJ2-6 TRBV29-1 CSVMTVTGANVLTF
TRBJ2-1 TRBV7-6 CASSLGLAGVKRRDNEQFF
TRBJ2-2 TRBV29-1 CSVEGQGPGELFF
TRBJ2-1 TRBV24-1 CAPDGLLLGQFF
TRBJ2-7 TRBV12-3/TRBV12-4 CASSLDGSPPEQYF
TRBJ2-5 TRBV7-2 CASSLRGPQETQYF
TRBJ2-1 TRBV1 CTSSLDSSANEQFF
TRBJ2-4 TRBV11-3 CASSYPGTGAKNIQYF
TRBJ2-3 TRBV2 CASEGDWNTDTQYF
TRBJ2-5 TRBV6-1 CASSVTQLETQYF
TRBJ2-3 TRBV27 CASSLRLGEATDTQYF
TRBJ2-7 TRBV5-5 CASTSGHTYSYEQYF
TRBJ1-2 TRBV5-1 CASSLDLGTLYGYTF
TRBJ2-1 TRBV7-9 CASSSGPQDEQFF
TRBJ2-1 TRBV5-4 CASSLGGTRAFF
TRBJ2-1 TRBV28 CASTTLQGGEQFF
TRBJ2-2 TRBV5-1 CASSWSSGVGELFF
TRBJ2-1 TRBV6-5 CASSLGTSYNEQFF
TRBJ2-3 TRBV24-1 CATSDNSGTQGRDTQYF
TRBJ2-1 TRBV12-3/TRBV12-4 CASSLAYGRGEQFF
TRBJ1-1 TRBV6-1 CAGKTGNTEAFF
TRBJ2-1 TRBV12-3/TRBV12-4 CASSFGRGQGEQFF
TRBJ1-1 TRBV3-1 CASSPFGWRTGKMNTEAFF
TRBJ2-7 TRBV20-1 CSARDSVQGAHEQYF
TRBJ2-1 TRBV6-5 CASSALRGPGEQFF
TRBJ2-1 TRBV29-1 CSVEEPFSGRGNEQFF
TRBJ2-3 TRBV9 CASSPGGAREGDTQYF
TRBJ2-5 TRBV6-6 CASGMGGETQYF